What follows is one TCR beta chain and its context. What it binds is unknown. This table comes from immunoSEQ multiplex PCR, and its TCRdb copy is limited to in-frame clones, with some not included. The top ten clones hold roughly 8% of a sample with 40,000 to 65,000 clones, approximately 84% of them seen once. This CDR3 region has 14 residues. The ends lost 0 bases at V and 5 bases at J; junction bases unmatched: 5. Per germline, CDR1 GTSNPN and CDR2 SVGIG (reference sequence). These data belong to a study of T cell clones after liver transplantation. On the study more broadly: TCRbeta sequencing after a pre-transplant mixed lymphocyte reaction identified graft-donor-reactive clones, later tracked in post-transplant blood. Subjects received no induction therapy and standard immunosuppression until randomization at 12-24 months post-transplant. Overall study findings and caveats: Circulating graft-donor-reactive CD4 TCRbeta sequences fell significantly post-transplant in 5 of 8 subjects.

The TCR comes from a human donor who received a liver transplant. The chain carries TRBV30 and TRBJ2-5, with 8 bases aligning to TRBD2. Specimen: CD4+ T cells from blood, collected before liver transplant. The CDR3 nucleotides read TGTGCCTGGAGTGTACGGGGGGGTTGGGAGACCCAGTACTTC. Amino acid sequence: CAWSVRGGWETQYF. The variable domain in full, with the rest retrieved from reference TRBV30 and TRBJ2-5, is SQTIHQWPATLVQPVGSPLSLECTVEGTSNPNLYWYRQAAGRGLQLLFYSVGIGQISSEVPQNLSASRPQDRQFILSSKKLLLSDSGFYLCAWSVRGGWETQYFGPGTRLLVL.